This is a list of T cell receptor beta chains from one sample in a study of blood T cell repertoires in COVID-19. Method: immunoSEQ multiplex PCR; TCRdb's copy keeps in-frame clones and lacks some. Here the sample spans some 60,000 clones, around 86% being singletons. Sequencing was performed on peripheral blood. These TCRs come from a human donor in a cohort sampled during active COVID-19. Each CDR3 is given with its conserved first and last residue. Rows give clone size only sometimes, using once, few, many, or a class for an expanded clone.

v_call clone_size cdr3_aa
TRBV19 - CASSSGQGNSPLHF
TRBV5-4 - CASSTGTGRGTEAFF
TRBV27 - CASSLSGAGARETQYF
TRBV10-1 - CASSASTGNTIYF
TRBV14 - CASSPGRTGIDSPLHF
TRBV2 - CASSDLTGAGSPLHF
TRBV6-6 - CASSYEEYNEQFF
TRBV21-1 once CASIPGAYTEAFF
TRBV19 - CASSIQGSYTGELFF
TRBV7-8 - CASSLDLKTEAFF
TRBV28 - CASSLVGGPYGYTF
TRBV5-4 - CASTRRGAVETQYF
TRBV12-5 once CARVADGGTETETQYF
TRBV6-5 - CASTLTGEGYTF
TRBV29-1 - CSGKTSGGTGEQFF
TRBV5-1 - CASTRGEGGRSQETQYF
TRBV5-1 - CASSRTTSGTGELFF
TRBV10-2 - CASSTPTGGTSPLHF
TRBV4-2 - CASSRRTGAGISGYTF
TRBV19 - CASSPAGTGLQETQYF
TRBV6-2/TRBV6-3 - CASSYWQSISFGQPQHF
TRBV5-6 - CASSRDRGWADTQYF
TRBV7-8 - CASVLPGGRLRSTGELFF
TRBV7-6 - CASSLGRLAGGHETQYF
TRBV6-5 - CASSFQGVGGELFF
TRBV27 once CASSLSGPVMTEAFF
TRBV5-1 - CASSLDPGGDEQYF
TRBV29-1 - CSGGGQETQYF
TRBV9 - CASSASGLSGNTIYF
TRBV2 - CASKSTGGTGANVLTF
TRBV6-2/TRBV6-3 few CASSYATAGTGFF
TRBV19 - CASSIVGATDTQYF
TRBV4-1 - CASSQGAGTSGVNEQFF
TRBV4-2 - CASSQLIQGENTGELFF
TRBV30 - CAWSVGLWGRETQYF
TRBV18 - CASSPPERETQYF
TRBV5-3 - CARSLSHEKLFF
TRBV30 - CAWSAWARYTEAFF
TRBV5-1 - CASRSGGREAFF
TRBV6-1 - CASSEPPGHRADTEAFF
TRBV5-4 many CASSLTLTQVPLYGYTF
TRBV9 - CASSVAGFDGGYNSPLHF
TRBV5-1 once CASSLGGQGGEKLFF
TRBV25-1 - CASSPRDRGLGQPQHF
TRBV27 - CASRTGGLGEQYF
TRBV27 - CASSFGVRGAGELFF
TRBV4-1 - CASSQDGSLSSYNSPLHF
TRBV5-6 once CASSLGTHTQYF
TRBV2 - CASSSGLRLGYTF
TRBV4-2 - CASSQVAASGNTIYF
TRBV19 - CASSIGGQGGYGYTF